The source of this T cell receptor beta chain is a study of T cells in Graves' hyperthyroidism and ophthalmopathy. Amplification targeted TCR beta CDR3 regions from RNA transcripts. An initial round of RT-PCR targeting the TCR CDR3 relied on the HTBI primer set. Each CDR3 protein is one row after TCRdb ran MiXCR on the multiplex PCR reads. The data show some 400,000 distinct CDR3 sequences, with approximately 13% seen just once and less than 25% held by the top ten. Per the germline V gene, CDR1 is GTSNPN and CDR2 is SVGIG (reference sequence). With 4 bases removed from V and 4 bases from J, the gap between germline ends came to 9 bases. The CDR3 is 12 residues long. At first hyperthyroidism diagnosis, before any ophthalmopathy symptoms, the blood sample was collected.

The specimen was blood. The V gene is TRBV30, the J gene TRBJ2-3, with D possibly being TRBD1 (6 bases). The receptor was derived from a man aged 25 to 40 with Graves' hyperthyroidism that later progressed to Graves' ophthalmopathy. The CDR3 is CAWTRGSDTQYF. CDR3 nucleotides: TGTGCCTGGACCAGGGGATCAGATACGCAGTATTTT.